This TCR beta chain was captured in a study of T cells in Graves' hyperthyroidism and ophthalmopathy. CDR1 DFQATT and CDR2 SNEGSKA come from the germline V gene (reference sequence). The CDR3 has 15 residues. With 3 bases clipped from V and 5 bases from J, the junction kept 13 bases outside the gene matches. TCR beta CDR3 regions were amplified from RNA transcripts. The HTBI primer set served for first-round RT-PCR of the TCR CDR3. TCRdb re-analysed the multiplex PCR reads in MiXCR, keeping a single row per CDR3 protein. The sample records about 760,000 distinct CDR3 sequences, roughly a third being singletons. This clonotype has at least ten counts.

The gene calls are TRBV20-1 and TRBJ2-7; 7 nucleotides agree with TRBD2. This TCR derives from a woman in her thirties or forties with Graves' hyperthyroidism. The specimen sequenced was blood. The CDR3 sequence is CSASGQRGSIHEQYF. In DNA, the CDR3 is TGCAGTGCTAGCGGTCAACGCGGGAGTATCCACGAGCAGTACTTC.